This TCR beta chain was documented in a study of blood T cell repertoires in COVID-19. On the study more broadly: COVID-19 samples, acute and convalescent, were from the United States, Italy and Spain. PBMCs, B-cell-depleted T cells, or T cells provided the cDNA or gDNA that made up the material.

Original methodology: Scientists estimated how many nucleated cells there were by amplifying reference gene primers. Data came from immunoSEQ multiplex PCR; TCRdb stores just in-frame clones and leaves some out. V and J calls and clone size are given by that table; D and trimming were obtained from the DNA. The sample shows tens of thousands of clones, about 83% of them seen only once. This CDR3 comprises 16 residues. Germline CDR1 and CDR2: LNHDA and SQIVND (reference sequence). Germline trimming cut 5 bases from V and 1 base from J; bases unmatched to any gene: 8. The rearrangement joins TRBV19 to TRBJ1-2, with 9 positions matching TRBD1. Sequences were obtained from peripheral blood. The receptor was derived from an older woman with acute or convalescent COVID-19. CDR3 protein: CASSPGQGLINYGYTF. The CDR3 bases are TGTGCCAGTAGTCCGGGACAGGGACTGATTAACTATGGCTACACCTTC.